The source of this T cell receptor (beta chain) is a study of chemoradiotherapy in HPV16-positive cancers. Across the whole study: A couple of HPV16-positive patients' cells yielded candidate HPV-specific clones and common motifs. The study's findings and limits: Candidate HPV-specific clones and E7-related TCR motifs grew in tumor during treatment. Functional assays defining HPV-specific T cells used only two HPV16-positive patients.

For this clone: Its antigen remains unknown.

The CDR3 has 15 residues. V gave up 6 bases and J gave up 3 bases; unmatched junction bases: 10. Germline V gene data show CDR1 as SGHTA and CDR2 as FQGNSA. Generated by immunoSEQ multiplex PCR, the TCRdb table keeps only in-frame clones and is missing some. Of 50,000 to 55,000 clones listed, 90% are singletons. J is TRBJ1-1 and V is TRBV7-2; the match to TRBD1 covers 7 bases. This sample comprised blood, obtained from a patient who underwent chemoradiotherapy. The clonotype originates from a human donor with HPV-associated anogenital cancer. Here the CDR3 reads CASRGPGGQDTEAFF. The CDR3, as DNA: TGTGCCAGCAGGGGTCCAGGGGGTCAGGACACTGAAGCTTTCTTT.